The 28 T cell receptor beta chains below all came from one sample that was sequenced in a study of CD8+ T cells in alopecia areata. After isolation, RNA underwent reverse transcription to generate cDNA as the sequencing template. TCRdb's table, derived via immunoSEQ multiplex PCR, lists solely in-frame clones and lacks some. The data show 120,000 or so clones, about 61% seen once. Treatment noted: oral pan-JAK inhibitor, 5-10 mg twice daily. This specimen was CD8+ T cells sorted from blood, taken at week 4, from a patient treated with tofacitinib. Every receptor here comes from a human donor with alopecia areata.

The chain employs TRBV29-1 and TRBJ2-1, with D perhaps assigned TRBD1 or TRBD2 (6 bases each). This CDR3 is built from 14 residues. V was trimmed by 2 bases and J by 7 bases, leaving 15 bases between them. Per the germline V gene, CDR1 is SQVTM and CDR2 is ANQGSEA. The CDR3 nucleotides are TGCAGCGTTGAAAAGGGGGGCCTGATAAATGAGCAGTTCTTC. Protein product: CSVEKGGLINEQFF.

The chain is built from TRBV20-1 and TRBJ2-5; D ambiguous. V lost 3 bases to trimming and J lost 13 bases, with 6 bases between them. Germline assignment: CDR1 DFQATT and CDR2 SNEGSKA (reference sequence). This CDR3 has 8 residues. The CDR3 nucleotides are TGCAGTGCTAGGCTCCCGTACTTC. Its protein is CSARLPYF.

This clone showed up just a few times. J is TRBJ2-2 and V is TRBV30; perhaps TRBD2 as D (5 bases). V lost 1 base and J lost 3, with 12 bases in between. The CDR3 has 15 residues. The germline gives CDR1 GTSNPN, CDR2 SVGIG (reference sequence). This chain's CDR3 is CAWSGLRADTGELFF. The CDR3 DNA is TGTGCCTGGAGTGGATTGCGGGCGGACACCGGGGAGCTGTTTTTT.

The CDR3: CAWRQEGIQPQHF. The CDR3 region has the DNA TGTGCCTGGAGACAGGAGGGTATCCAGCCCCAGCATTTT. The chain couples TRBV30 to TRBJ1-5; D perhaps matches TRBD1 (5 bases). Germline V gene data show CDR1 as GTSNPN and CDR2 as SVGIG (reference sequence). There are 13 residues in the CDR3. V lost 3 bases and J lost 7, with 13 bases in between.

V and J are TRBV30 and TRBJ2-5; D is perhaps TRBD2 (6 bases). V gave up 2 bases and J gave up 5 bases, with 9 bases separating them. The CDR3 loop spans 12 amino acids. CDR1 and CDR2 from the germline V gene are GTSNPN and SVGIG (reference sequence). In DNA form, the CDR3 reads TGTGCCTGGAGTCTGGGGAGGGAGACCCAGTACTTC. It yields the protein CAWSLGRETQYF.

The chain recombines TRBV30 with TRBJ2-1, with unresolved D. The CDR3 runs to 12 residues. Germline-derived CDR1 and CDR2 are GTSNPN and SVGIG (reference sequence). The V and J ends lost 2 bases and 5 bases respectively, with 7 bases between them. The CDR3 here is CAWSSTNNEQFF. DNA for the CDR3: TGTGCCTGGAGTTCCACCAACAATGAGCAGTTCTTC.

This clone showed up just once. The gene calls are TRBV15 and TRBJ1-2; the D is unclear. This CDR3 has 15 amino acids. V lost 4 bases and J lost 6, with 18 bases in between. CDR1 and CDR2 (germline): LNHNV, YYDKDF (reference sequence). The CDR3 DNA sequence: TGTGCCACCAGCATCACGGGCTCTATCTCGGATGGCTACACCTTC. This encodes CATSITGSISDGYTF. The variable domain in full, completed from reference TRBV15 and TRBJ1-2, reads DAMVIQNPRYQVTQFGKPVTLSCSQTLNHNVMYWYQQKSSQAPKLLFHYYDKDFNNEADTPDNFQSRRPNTSFCFLDIRSPGLGDTAMYLCATSITGSISDGYTFGSGTRLTVV.

The rearrangement uses TRBV4-1 and TRBJ1-1, with D uncertain. The CDR3 has 16 amino acids. Germline CDR1 is MGHRA and CDR2 is YSYEKL. Deletions cut 1 base from V and 3 bases from J, with 15 bases between. Written as DNA, the CDR3 is TGCGCCAGCAGCCAAGTCGAAGGGCGGTTCGACACTGAAGCTTTCTTT. Its translation: CASSQVEGRFDTEAFF.

This chain uses TRBV6-5 with TRBJ1-1; no clear D gene. This CDR3 region has 15 residues. The germline V and J ends were trimmed by 6 bases and 9 bases, with 23 bases remaining between them. Germline values: CDR1 MNHEY, CDR2 SVGAGI. CDR3 sequence (DNA): TGTGCCAGCAGCTCATTGAACGCCTGGCCTCCTCAAGCTTTCTTT. Protein: CASSSLNAWPPQAFF.

The genes are TRBV28 and TRBJ1-5; TRBD1 agrees at 7 bases. CDR3 length: 18 amino acids. Trimming took 5 bases from V and 2 from J; bases not matched to a gene: 15. Germline V gives CDR1 MDHEN, CDR2 SYDVKM. The CDR3 DNA reads TGTGCCAGCAGTCGTAAAGAACGGGACAGCCAGGGCAATCAGCCCCAGCATTTT. Protein sequence: CASSRKERDSQGNQPQHF.

This clone was detected a few times. The chain employs TRBV29-1 and TRBJ1-3; D gene uncertain. Per the germline V gene, CDR1 is SQVTM and CDR2 is ANQGSEA. Trimming left V 4 bases short and J 1 base short, with 8 bases between. This CDR3 has 13 residues. The CDR3 here is CSVVGLSGNTIYF. Written as DNA, the CDR3 is TGCAGCGTTGTTGGACTTTCTGGAAACACCATATATTTT.

The rearrangement links TRBV29-1 to TRBJ2-7; 7 bases line up with TRBD1. V gave up 0 bases and J gave up 6 bases; unmatched junction bases: 2. The length of the CDR3 is 12 residues. Looked up from germline, CDR1 is SQVTM and CDR2 is ANQGSEA. In nucleotides, the CDR3 is TGCAGCGTTGAAGATGACAGGGCCGAGCAGTACTTC. This codes for CSVEDDRAEQYF.

This CDR3 is CASTHLWGSTDTQYF. CDR3 nucleotide sequence: TGTGCCAGCACTCACCTGTGGGGCAGCACAGATACGCAGTATTTT. The V gene is TRBV6-6, the J gene TRBJ2-3, with a possible D match to TRBD1 (5 bases). This CDR3 spans 15 amino acids. Looked up from germline, CDR1 is MNHNY and CDR2 is SVGAGI (reference sequence). Trimming removed 7 bases from V and 0 bases from J, with 14 bases in between.

This clone came up a few times. This rearrangement joins TRBV6-5 to TRBJ2-2; D is unclear. The germline V gene encodes CDR1 MNHEY and CDR2 SVGAGI. The CDR3 is 13 amino acids. Trimming removed 2 bases at V and 6 bases at J, with 7 bases between. The CDR3 protein is CASSYVGSGELFF. CDR3 DNA sequence: TGTGCCAGCAGTTACGTGGGCTCCGGGGAGCTGTTTTTT.

J is TRBJ2-5 and V is TRBV7-9; 10 bases are a match to TRBD2. The germline V gene encodes CDR1 SEHNR and CDR2 FQNEAQ (reference sequence). The CDR3 extends over 16 amino acids. After removal of 5 bases from V and 4 bases from J, the junction contained 10 bases not matched to a gene. This CDR3 is CASSLSGGLAIETQYF. CDR3 coding DNA: TGTGCCAGCAGCCTATCCGGGGGACTAGCGATAGAGACCCAGTACTTC.

This clone was found a few times. J is TRBJ2-1 and V is TRBV25-1; D perhaps matches TRBD1 (6 bases). Trimming shortened V by 4 bases and J by 2 bases, and 6 bases separated the two germline ends. The CDR3 covers 13 residues. Germline CDR1 and CDR2: MGHDK and SYGVNS. CDR3 bases: TGTGCCAGCAGTGGGACAGCCTACAATGAGCAGTTCTTC. Translating gives CASSGTAYNEQFF.

This rearrangement joins TRBV6-5 to TRBJ2-3; 8 bases map to TRBD1. This CDR3 is built from 15 residues. V lost 2 bases and J lost 1; bases outside the gene matches: 2. Germline V gene sequence: CDR1 MNHEY, CDR2 SVGAGI. CDR3 protein: CASSYLTGGTDTQYF. The CDR3 region has the DNA TGTGCCAGCAGTTACCTGACAGGGGGCACAGATACGCAGTATTTT.

CDR3 region: CASSLGQSTEAFF. Here the CDR3 DNA reads TGTGCCAGCAGTTTAGGACAGTCCACTGAAGCTTTCTTT. The chain is built from TRBV27 and TRBJ1-1, with D possibly being TRBD1 (6 bases). CDR3 size: 13 residues. Germline V lookup: CDR1 MNHEY, CDR2 SMNVEV (reference sequence). The V end lost 2 bases, the J end lost 4 bases, and 8 bases lay between the germline ends.

This clone was found once. Other nucleotide sequences in the sample specify the same CDR3. The V gene is TRBV30, the J gene TRBJ1-5; possibly TRBD1 for D (5 bases). The CDR3 spans 14 residues. The V and J ends lost 0 bases and 3 bases respectively, with 9 bases between them. CDR1 GTSNPN and CDR2 SVGIG come from the germline V gene (reference sequence). DNA of the CDR3: TGTGCCTGGAGTGTCGACAGCTCCAATCAGCCCCAGCATTTT. Translating gives CAWSVDSSNQPQHF. The full variable domain, with the rest looked up from reference TRBV30 and TRBJ1-5, is SQTIHQWPATLVQPVGSPLSLECTVEGTSNPNLYWYRQAAGRGLQLLFYSVGIGQISSEVPQNLSASRPQDRQFILSSKKLLLSDSGFYLCAWSVDSSNQPQHFGDGTRLSIL.

This clone was picked up a small number of times. The CDR3: CASSTPPLRGYTF. DNA of the CDR3: TGTGCCAGCAGCACCCCACCCTTACGGGGCTACACCTTC. This chain connects TRBV21-1 to TRBJ1-2. TRBV21-1 is listed as a pseudogene. There are 13 residues in the CDR3.

This chain connects TRBV7-9 to TRBJ1-1; TRBD1 might be the D (5 bases). Germline lookup yields CDR1 SEHNR and CDR2 FQNEAQ (reference sequence). The V gene lost 1 base and the J gene lost 5 bases, with 11 bases spanning the gap. CDR3 length equals 14 residues. DNA for the CDR3: TGTGCCAGCAGCTTAGGAATGGGGGGTACTGAAGCTTTCTTT. Protein sequence: CASSLGMGGTEAFF.

The rearrangement links TRBV7-9 to TRBJ2-5; 7 positions agree with TRBD2. The V gene's germline CDR1 is SEHNR and CDR2 FQNEAQ (reference sequence). Trimming cost V 4 bases and J 2 bases; bases outside gene matches: 1. This CDR3 has 13 residues. The CDR3 DNA is TGTGCCAGCAGCTCGGGACTACAAGAGACCCAGTACTTC. Protein: CASSSGLQETQYF.

The chain couples TRBV7-2 to TRBJ2-7; 11 positions match TRBD1. CDR1 and CDR2 from the germline V gene are SGHTA and FQGNSA. This CDR3 comprises 14 residues. Trimming at V came to 5 bases and at J to 1 base, leaving 1 base not matched to a gene. This chain's CDR3 is CASSGQGASYEQYF. CDR3 nucleotides: TGTGCCAGCAGCGGACAGGGGGCTTCCTACGAGCAGTACTTC.

This chain's CDR3 is CASSSPGTGDYEQYF. The CDR3 DNA follows: TGTGCCAGCAGTTCCCCAGGGACAGGGGACTACGAGCAGTACTTC. This chain connects TRBV27 to TRBJ2-7; the match to TRBD1 covers 10 bases. V lost 4 bases, J lost 3 bases, and 6 bases stayed unmatched. This CDR3 contains 15 residues. From germline, CDR1 is MNHEY and CDR2 SMNVEV (reference sequence).

This rearrangement joins TRBV29-1 to TRBJ2-1, with 11 bases identical to TRBD2. After removal of 6 bases from V and 2 bases from J, the junction contained 3 bases not matched to a gene. Germline values: CDR1 SQVTM, CDR2 ANQGSEA. This CDR3 is 14 amino acids long. The CDR3 sequence is CSVTLAGAYNEQFF. As DNA, the CDR3 is TGCAGCGTCACACTAGCGGGGGCCTACAATGAGCAGTTCTTC.

The chain has TRBV30 and TRBJ2-7; 7 bases match TRBD1. V shed 1 base, J shed 4 bases, and the junction held 10 bases outside the gene matches. The CDR3 length is 15 residues. Per the germline V gene, CDR1 is GTSNPN and CDR2 is SVGIG (reference sequence). CDR3 DNA: TGTGCCTGGAGTGCTCCCGGGACAGAGCTTTACGAGCAGTACTTC. It is translated as CAWSAPGTELYEQYF.

This sequence joins TRBV4-3 and TRBJ2-1; tentatively, D is TRBD1 (6 bases). CDR1 is LGHNA, CDR2 YSLEER, per germline. The CDR3 is made up of 17 amino acids. The ends were cut back, 0 bases at V and 6 bases at J, with 18 bases in the middle. The CDR3 region has the DNA TGCGCCAGCAGCCAAGATCCCGGGACAAGGATGGGCAATGAGCAGTTCTTC. Translating it yields CASSQDPGTRMGNEQFF.

V usage is TRBV23-1 and J usage is TRBJ1-1, with a weak D call TRBD1 (6 bases). TRBV23-1 carries the ORF label, with uncertain function. The V gene lost 4 bases and the J gene lost 8 bases, with 14 bases spanning the gap. The CDR3 is 13 residues long. The CDR3 region is CASSPQGGYEAFF. DNA of the CDR3: TGCGCCAGCAGTCCCCAAGGGGGTTACGAAGCTTTCTTT.